Listed here are 30 T cell receptor beta chains from one sample, sequenced in a study of neurological immune-mediated disorders. TCRdb passed the 5' RACE reads through MiXCR, listing each CDR3 protein once. The profile shows roughly 98,000 distinct CDR3 sequences, roughly 13% of them singletons. Time point defined: longitudinal time-point 2. Input material: PBMCs. These receptors were collected from a female donor with HTLV-1-associated myelopathy (HAM/TSP).

The J gene is TRBJ2-5, the V gene TRBV5-1; D is ambiguous. The V gene lost 0 bases and the J gene lost 2 bases, with 8 bases spanning the gap. Germline V gene lookup returns CDR1 SGHRS and CDR2 YFSETQ. The CDR3 totals 14 residues. The CDR3 region is CASSLGTSQETQYF. As DNA, the CDR3 is TGCGCCAGCAGCTTGGGTACAAGTCAAGAGACCCAGTACTTC.

The chain has TRBV18 and TRBJ1-2; a possible D gene is TRBD1 (6 bases). V shed 3 bases and J shed 8 bases, with 13 bases lying between them. Germline-derived CDR1 and CDR2 are KGHSH and LQKENI. The CDR3 is made up of 13 amino acids. The chain's CDR3 is CASSPRRGHGYTF. CDR3 DNA sequence: TGTGCCAGCTCACCGCGACGGGGACACGGCTACACCTTC. The full variable domain, its missing parts supplied by reference TRBV18 and TRBJ1-2, is NAGVMQNPRHLVRRRGQEARLRCSPMKGHSHVYWYRQLPEEGLKFMVYLQKENIIDESGMPKERFSAEFPKEGPSILRIQQVVRGDSAAYFCASSPRRGHGYTFGSGTRLTVV.

This clonotype was found many times. V is TRBV6-1 and J is TRBJ2-3; D ambiguous. V was cut by 3 bases and J by 6 bases, with 10 bases left in between. The CDR3 extends over 13 amino acids. Germline V gives CDR1 MNHNS, CDR2 SASEGT. This chain's CDR3 is CASSENGIDTQYF. CDR3 nucleotide sequence: TGTGCCAGCAGTGAGAACGGAATTGATACGCAGTATTTT.

This clonotype came up many times. The gene calls are TRBV20-1 and TRBJ2-1, with D possibly TRBD1 on 6 matching bases. Trimming pared 1 base from V and 1 base from J, leaving 17 bases between. Germline V gene lookup returns CDR1 DFQATT and CDR2 SNEGSKA (reference sequence). This CDR3 has 17 residues. In DNA form, the CDR3 reads TGCAGTGCTAGAGGTCTAGCTACTGACAGGTCCTACAATGAGCAGTTCTTC. Translation: CSARGLATDRSYNEQFF.

This clonotype was recorded many times. This sequence joins TRBV12-3 or TRBV12-4 and TRBJ2-1; D not certain. The CDR3 spans 14 residues. Trimming took off 1 base at V and 8 bases at J, with 12 bases between the two ends. CDR3 region: CASSLDSGWYEQFF. CDR3 coding DNA: TGTGCCAGCAGTTTAGACAGTGGCTGGTATGAGCAGTTCTTC.

This clonotype was seen at least ten times. This rearrangement joins TRBV5-1 to TRBJ2-3, with D tentatively TRBD1 (7 bases). CDR1 is SGHRS and CDR2 is YFSETQ in the germline V gene. This CDR3 is built from 14 residues. The V end was cut by 5 bases, the J end by 8 bases, with 18 bases between. The CDR3 is CASRLGQVGGTQYF. DNA for the CDR3: TGCGCCAGCAGGCTCGGACAGGTCGGGGGTACGCAGTATTTT.

The chain combines TRBV5-5 with TRBJ2-7, with D possibly matching TRBD2 (6 bases). Between the trimmed V and J ends, which lost 0 bases and 4 bases, there was a span of 11 bases. Germline V gene data show CDR1 as SGHKS and CDR2 as YYEKEE (reference sequence). The CDR3 covers 14 residues. DNA of the CDR3: TGTGCCAGCAGCTTGGCAGCAGGGAGGTACGAGCAGTACTTC. Its protein is CASSLAAGRYEQYF.

This clonotype was counted a few times. The V gene is TRBV18, the J gene TRBJ1-1; D unresolved. The CDR3 totals 14 residues. Trimming removed 3 bases at V and 6 bases at J, with 14 bases between. Germline-derived CDR1 and CDR2 are KGHSH and LQKENI. The CDR3 is CASSPTHGVSEAFF. The CDR3 DNA follows: TGTGCCAGCTCACCCACCCATGGGGTCTCTGAAGCTTTCTTT.

This clonotype was recorded many times. V is TRBV7-9 and J is TRBJ2-2, with no clear D. CDR1 is SEHNR and CDR2 is FQNEAQ in the germline V gene (reference sequence). Trimming took 1 base from V and 1 from J, leaving 4 bases between them. The CDR3 contains 14 residues. CDR3 loop: CASSLDRNTGELFF. The CDR3 DNA follows: TGTGCCAGCAGCTTAGATCGGAACACCGGGGAGCTGTTTTTT. The variable domain in full, completed from reference TRBV7-9 and TRBJ2-2, reads DTGVSQNPRHKITKRGQNVTFRCDPISEHNRLYWYRQTLGQGPEFLTYFQNEAQLEKSRLLSDRFSAERPKGSFSTLEIQRTEQGDSAMYLCASSLDRNTGELFFGEGSRLTVL.

This clonotype was seen many times. The chain uses TRBV5-6 and TRBJ2-6, with 10 positions matching TRBD1. The CDR3 loop spans 18 amino acids. The germline V gene encodes CDR1 SGHDT and CDR2 YYEEEE. Trimming took 4 bases from V and 1 from J; bases not matched to a gene: 8. CDR3 nucleotides: TGTGCCAGCAGCAAGAAGGGACAGGGGATTTCTGGGGCCAACGTCCTGACTTTC. Translated: CASSKKGQGISGANVLTF.

This clonotype was seen repeatedly, ten times or more. The genes are TRBV5-1 and TRBJ2-2; TRBD1 aligns across 8 bases. V was pared by 3 bases and J by 6 bases, with 10 bases of the junction left unmatched. Germline V CDR1 and CDR2: SGHRS, YFSETQ. This CDR3 comprises 16 residues. The CDR3 sequence is CASSSTGVVAAGELFF. The DNA for the CDR3 is TGCGCCAGCAGCTCGACAGGGGTGGTGGCGGCCGGGGAGCTGTTTTTT.

This clonotype occurred many times. The rearrangement uses TRBV6-7 and TRBJ1-2; D not resolved. TRBV6-7 is an open reading frame whose function is uncertain. CDR3 length: 11 amino acids. Trimming shortened V by 11 bases and J by 2 bases, and 9 bases separated the two germline ends. CDR3 nucleotides: TGTGCCTTACATAGGAACTATGGCTACACCTTC. It encodes CALHRNYGYTF.

This clonotype was picked up many times. The rearrangement joins TRBV29-1 to TRBJ2-1; TRBD1 agrees at 8 bases. V lost 5 bases and J lost 2; bases outside the gene matches: 11. Germline CDR1 and CDR2: SQVTM and ANQGSEA. This CDR3 region has 16 residues. The CDR3 DNA reads as TGCAGCGTTTTGAGGTGGGGACAGGATACCTACAATGAGCAGTTCTTC. It translates to CSVLRWGQDTYNEQFF.

In this sample, this clonotype turned up many times. This sequence joins TRBV20-1 and TRBJ2-5, with 11 bases identical to TRBD2. J was trimmed by 4 bases and V by 5 bases; bases with no gene match: 6. Germline CDR1 reads DFQATT; CDR2 reads SNEGSKA (reference sequence). This CDR3 is built from 14 residues. Here the CDR3 DNA reads TGCAGTGCTGTAGCGGGGGGGCCAGGAGAGACCCAGTACTTC. Encoded protein: CSAVAGGPGETQYF.

This clonotype was recorded at least ten times. This rearrangement joins TRBV5-1 to TRBJ2-1, with TRBD1 matching 10 bases. The CDR3 is 14 amino acids. V was clipped by 5 bases and J by 7 bases; unmatched bases: 6. From germline, CDR1 is SGHRS and CDR2 YFSETQ. The CDR3 loop reads CASSPGTGENEQFF. The CDR3 nucleotides read TGCGCCAGCAGTCCCGGGACAGGGGAAAATGAGCAGTTCTTC.

A note on this clonotype: It may be a read error: a sequence one base away is much more abundant. The chain couples TRBV20-1 to TRBJ2-2, with D perhaps matching TRBD2 (5 bases). CDR1 is DFQATT and CDR2 is SNEGSKA in the germline V gene (reference sequence). The CDR3 totals 15 residues. CDR3 sequence (DNA): TGCAGTGCTAGAGATGGTCGTTCTTTGACCGGGGAGATGTTTTTT. Translation: CSARDGRSLTGEMFF.

This clonotype has ten or more counts. The genes are TRBV5-1 and TRBJ2-5; possibly TRBD2 for D (5 bases). Germline lookup yields CDR1 SGHRS and CDR2 YFSETQ. The V and J ends lost 0 bases and 3 bases respectively, with 15 bases between them. The CDR3 is 16 residues long. The CDR3 sequence: CASSLASGRLEETQYF. For the CDR3, the DNA is TGCGCCAGCAGCTTGGCCTCGGGGAGACTGGAAGAGACCCAGTACTTC.

This clonotype has a count of ten or more. This sequence joins TRBV7-2 and TRBJ2-2, with D perhaps matching TRBD2 (6 bases). The V gene's germline CDR1 is SGHTA and CDR2 FQGNSA. Trimming pared 5 bases from V and 7 bases from J, leaving 14 bases between. The CDR3 consists of 14 residues. The CDR3 coding sequence is TGTGCCAGCAGCCCACTAGCTCTGGGCGGGGAGCTGTTTTTT. As protein: CASSPLALGGELFF.

The rearrangement joins TRBV2 to TRBJ1-2; 7 bases fit TRBD1. Germline V gene data show CDR1 as SNHLY and CDR2 as FYNNEI. This CDR3 comprises 13 residues. With 5 bases clipped from V and 11 bases from J, the junction kept 11 bases outside the gene matches. The CDR3 reads CASSPELRGRYTF. The CDR3 DNA sequence: TGTGCCAGCAGTCCAGAACTCAGGGGGAGGTACACCTTC.

This clonotype was detected ten times or more. Here the CDR3 DNA reads TGCGCCAGCAGCCCCGGGGGCGGGGAAGAGACCCAGTACTTC. Translating it yields CASSPGGGEETQYF. The rearrangement joins TRBV5-1 to TRBJ2-5; perhaps D is TRBD1 or TRBD2 (6 bases each). The V gene lost 4 bases and the J gene lost 3 bases, with 13 bases spanning the gap. The CDR3 contains 14 residues. Germline V lookup: CDR1 SGHRS, CDR2 YFSETQ.

This clonotype was observed at least ten times. V gene TRBV5-1 combines with J gene TRBJ2-7; 10 positions agree with TRBD1. Germline-derived CDR1 and CDR2 are SGHRS and YFSETQ. The CDR3 has 19 amino acids. With V trimmed by 4 bases and J by 4 bases, 20 bases remained unmatched. The CDR3 coding sequence is TGCGCCAGCAGCCCACGCGCCGCCCGACAGGGGGCACGGACTTACGAGCAGTACTTC. Its translation is CASSPRAARQGARTYEQYF.

This clonotype was observed many times. The V call is TRBV6-5, the J call TRBJ2-3, with D unclear. There are 14 residues in the CDR3. Per germline, CDR1 MNHEY and CDR2 SVGAGI. V was cut by 4 bases and J by 1 base, with 9 bases left in between. The CDR3 spells CASSLKQRTDTQYF. CDR3 DNA sequence: TGTGCCAGCAGTTTGAAACAGCGCACAGATACGCAGTATTTT.

This clonotype was seen ten or more times. This chain connects TRBV11-2 to TRBJ2-6; no clear D. V lost 0 bases to trimming and J lost 7 bases, with 4 bases between them. CDR3 length: 13 residues. Looked up from germline, CDR1 is SGHAT and CDR2 is FQNNGV. CDR3 protein: CASSLDFANVLTF. In DNA, the CDR3 is TGTGCCAGCAGCTTAGACTTCGCCAACGTCCTGACTTTC.

This clonotype has more than one count but fewer than ten. The chain is built from TRBV5-1 and TRBJ2-3; tentatively, D is TRBD2 (6 bases). Trimming shortened V by 4 bases and J by 5 bases, and 14 bases separated the two germline ends. The length of the CDR3 is 14 residues. Per the germline V gene, CDR1 is SGHRS and CDR2 is YFSETQ. Here the CDR3 DNA reads TGCGCCAGCAGCGGGGGGACCAACCAAGATACGCAGTATTTT. Its protein product is CASSGGTNQDTQYF.

The rearrangement uses TRBV5-1 and TRBJ2-3; perhaps D is TRBD1 or TRBD2 (5 bases each). The CDR3 spans 16 residues. The V gene lost 4 bases and the J gene lost 2 bases, with 17 bases spanning the gap. Germline CDR1 reads SGHRS; CDR2 reads YFSETQ. CDR3 sequence: CASSPGQLRNTDTQYF. The CDR3 DNA sequence: TGCGCCAGCAGCCCGGGGCAGCTCCGAAACACAGATACGCAGTATTTT.

In this sample, this clonotype turned up many times. This chain joins TRBV7-2 and TRBJ1-1; D not resolved. The V gene lost 5 bases and the J gene lost 0 bases, with 16 bases spanning the gap. Germline CDR1 reads SGHTA; CDR2 reads FQGNSA. There are 16 residues in the CDR3. In DNA, the CDR3 is TGTGCCAGCAGCCCAAAACCTGGACGGTTGAACACTGAAGCTTTCTTT. It specifies CASSPKPGRLNTEAFF. Supplemented by reference TRBV7-2 and TRBJ1-1, the full variable domain reads GAGVSQSPSNKVTEKGKDVELRCDPISGHTALYWYRQSLGQGLEFLIYFQGNSAPDKSGLPSDRFSAERTGGSVSTLTIQRTQQEDSAVYLCASSPKPGRLNTEAFFGQGTRLTVV.

By share, this clonotype ranks as medium-sized. V usage is TRBV7-3 and J usage is TRBJ2-3, with D possibly being TRBD1 or TRBD2 (5 bases each). This CDR3 spans 13 amino acids. Trimming took 5 bases from V and 6 from J, leaving 12 bases between them. Germline CDR1 reads SGHTA; CDR2 reads FQGTGA. The CDR3 DNA follows: TGTGCCAGCAGCGGGACCCCCGCCGATACGCAGTATTTT. Amino acid sequence: CASSGTPADTQYF. The variable domain in full, with the rest retrieved from reference TRBV7-3 and TRBJ2-3, is GAGVSQTPSNKVTEKGKYVELRCDPISGHTALYWYRQSLGQGPEFLIYFQGTGAADDSGLPNDRFFAVRPEGSVSTLKIQRTERGDSAVYLCASSGTPADTQYFGPGTRLTVL.

This clonotype was seen only a few times. The chain links TRBV10-1 to TRBJ2-2; D uncertain. This CDR3 region has 14 residues. Germline loops: CDR1 WNHNN, CDR2 SYGVQD (reference sequence). Between the trimmed V and J ends, which lost 8 bases and 8 bases, there was a span of 18 bases. CDR3 amino acids: CASPHASLWGELFF. As DNA, the CDR3 is TGCGCCAGCCCCCATGCAAGTCTCTGGGGGGAGCTGTTTTTT.

This clonotype has a count of ten or more. The chain employs TRBV7-9 and TRBJ2-3; TRBD2 is a possible D gene (5 bases). The CDR3 is 15 amino acids. V lost 1 base and J lost 0, with 8 bases in between. CDR1 is SEHNR and CDR2 is FQNEAQ in the germline V gene (reference sequence). The CDR3 region has the DNA TGTGCCAGCAGCTTAGTGGGGAGAAGCACAGATACGCAGTATTTT. It translates to CASSLVGRSTDTQYF.

In its sample, this clonotype was seen a few times. CDR3 DNA: TGCAGTGCTGGACCTATTACTGGATATGAGCAGTTCTTC. This gives the protein CSAGPITGYEQFF. J is TRBJ2-1 and V is TRBV20-1, with no clear D. Germline CDR1 and CDR2: DFQATT and SNEGSKA (reference sequence). This CDR3 has 13 amino acids. The germline V and J ends were trimmed by 5 bases and 8 bases, with 16 bases remaining between them.